This T cell receptor (beta chain) emerged from a study of naive and memory T cell subsets. Points from the study as a whole: Potentially, T cell activation and differentiation skew this RNA-based measurement.

For blood and skin samples, reverse transcription used TCR alpha and beta constant primers. The SP2 primer and nested alpha and beta constant region primers amplified ligated cDNA in four rounds. Via MiXCR, TCRdb re-called the 5' RACE reads, giving one row per CDR3 protein. This table has about 26,000 distinct CDR3 sequences, roughly a quarter appearing once. This clonotype counts as medium-sized. Its antigen remains unknown. RNA was extracted from 2 to 3 ml of whole blood of healthy adults. The library had UMIs added by 3' ligation of an oligonucleotide to TCR cDNA. Unsorted total RNA, about 1 to 1000 ng, was DNase treated before reverse transcription. Trimming pared 3 bases from V and 2 bases from J, leaving 12 bases between. The CDR3 spans 15 residues. Germline V gives CDR1 LNHDA, CDR2 SQIVND (reference sequence).

The chain employs TRBV19 and TRBJ2-3; weak D call: TRBD2 (5 bases). This clonotype was sampled from a female donor in good health. The CDR3 DNA sequence: TGTGCCAGTAGTATTAGCCAGCGGCTCACAGATACGCAGTATTTT. Translated: CASSISQRLTDTQYF.